These 32 T cell receptor beta chains came from one sample sequenced in a study of cytomegalovirus exposure and HLA in healthy donors. Vbeta (60) and Jbeta (13) primers were used in the PCR. The repertoire was sequenced with immunoSEQ multiplex PCR; TCRdb's copy has only in-frame clones and lacks some. The sample yields about 160,000 clones, about 80% seen once. Source material: PBMCs. These receptors all stem from a girl aged 5 to 17 in good health and CMV-seropositive.

The rearrangement joins TRBV11-2 to TRBJ2-7; 9 nucleotides agree with TRBD2. Per the germline V gene, CDR1 is SGHAT and CDR2 is FQNNGV. Germline trimming cut 0 bases from V and 5 bases from J; bases unmatched to any gene: 8. This CDR3 region has 16 residues. The CDR3 DNA follows: TGTGCCAGCAGCTTAGATAGCGGGGGCGGCAGGCACGAGCAGTACTTC. Protein: CASSLDSGGGRHEQYF.

The chain carries TRBV7-3 and TRBJ2-3; D is unresolved. V lost 5 bases to trimming and J lost 3 bases, with 12 bases between them. Germline-derived CDR1 and CDR2 are SGHTA and FQGTGA. This CDR3 spans 14 amino acids. The CDR3 loop reads CASSLYQATDTQYF. The CDR3 nucleotides read TGTGCCAGCAGCCTCTACCAAGCAACAGATACGCAGTATTTT.

This chain connects TRBV5-6 to TRBJ2-7, with 10 bases matching TRBD2. This CDR3 is built from 15 residues. CDR1 SGHDT and CDR2 YYEEEE come from the germline V gene. The V segment lost 5 bases and the J segment 2 bases; nucleotides outside the gene matches: 7. CDR3 residues: CASSFKREGPYEQYF. CDR3 sequence (DNA): TGTGCCAGCAGTTTTAAGCGGGAGGGCCCCTACGAGCAGTACTTC.

The chain carries TRBV10-2 and TRBJ2-5, with 7 bases identical to TRBD1. Trimming at V came to 8 bases and at J to 4 bases, leaving 10 bases not matched to a gene. CDR1 and CDR2 (germline): WSHSY, SAAADI. The CDR3 runs 14 residues. The CDR3 sequence is CASSSPRGRETQYF. The CDR3 nucleotides are TGCGCCAGCTCCAGTCCGAGGGGGCGAGAGACCCAGTACTTC.

The chain links TRBV4-3 to TRBJ2-3; TRBD1 matches 8 bases. The CDR3 spans 15 residues. Germline V lookup: CDR1 LGHNA, CDR2 YSLEER. Losses at the gene ends were 0 bases for V and 5 bases for J; bases not matched to a gene: 4. CDR3 sequence reads: CASSQENDRGDTQYF. DNA for the CDR3: TGCGCCAGCAGCCAAGAAAACGACAGGGGAGATACGCAGTATTTT.

This rearrangement joins TRBV7-3 to TRBJ2-3; 12 positions agree with TRBD1. The ends lost 2 bases at V and 6 bases at J; junction bases unmatched: 9. Germline lookup yields CDR1 SGHTA and CDR2 FQGTGA. This CDR3 has 17 amino acids. The CDR3 DNA sequence: TGTGCCAGCAGCTTACCTCCGGGACAGGGGGCGTCGGATACGCAGTATTTT. Encoded protein: CASSLPPGQGASDTQYF.

The V gene is TRBV14, the J gene TRBJ2-4, with D possibly TRBD2 on 5 matching bases. The CDR3 is made up of 12 amino acids. V lost 1 base, J lost 8 bases, and 6 bases lay in between. The germline CDR1 and CDR2 sequences are SGHDN and FVKESK. The CDR3 DNA follows: TGTGCCAGCAGCCAAGGAGGGTACATTCAGTACTTC. Translated: CASSQGGYIQYF.

The chain employs TRBV6-5 and TRBJ2-1; D gene ambiguous. CDR3 length: 14 residues. Germline-derived CDR1 and CDR2 are MNHEY and SVGAGI. Trimming removed 4 bases at V and 5 bases at J, with 12 bases between. The CDR3 is CASSSTITHNEQFF. CDR3 in DNA: TGTGCCAGCAGTTCAACTATTACTCACAATGAGCAGTTCTTC.

The chain links TRBV29-1 to TRBJ2-7; 7 positions agree with TRBD1. CDR3 length: 12 amino acids. V shed 8 bases and J 10 bases; nucleotides not matched to a gene: 14. Germline assignment: CDR1 SQVTM and CDR2 ANQGSEA. The CDR3 reads CSPKDRVVSQYF. The CDR3 coding sequence is TGCAGCCCAAAAGACAGGGTGGTTTCTCAGTACTTC.

This chain uses TRBV4-1 with TRBJ1-3; perhaps TRBD1 as D (5 bases). V lost 0 bases, J lost 2 bases, and 11 bases lay in between. The CDR3 is made up of 16 amino acids. Germline CDR1 MGHRA, CDR2 YSYEKL. The DNA of the CDR3 is TGCGCCAGCAGCCAAGATATCAGGGTCCCTGGAAACACCATATATTTT. Its protein product is CASSQDIRVPGNTIYF.

The CDR3 here is CASPPRAGGPQNEQFF. The CDR3 DNA follows: TGTGCCAGCCCTCCCCGGGCGGGAGGGCCGCAAAATGAGCAGTTCTTC. This sequence joins TRBV18 and TRBJ2-1; 9 bases are a match to TRBD2. The CDR3 totals 16 residues. Germline trimming cut 8 bases from V and 7 bases from J; bases unmatched to any gene: 15. Germline V gene data show CDR1 as KGHSH and CDR2 as LQKENI.

This sequence joins TRBV28 and TRBJ1-1, with 7 positions matching TRBD1. The ends lost 5 bases at V and 11 bases at J; junction bases unmatched: 5. The CDR3 consists of 11 residues. CDR1 is MDHEN and CDR2 is SYDVKM in the germline V gene. The CDR3 nucleotides are TGTGCCAGCAGTGCGACAGGGTTGGCTTTCTTT. It specifies CASSATGLAFF.

This sequence joins TRBV6-5 and TRBJ1-1, with D possibly being TRBD1 (5 bases). The germline gives CDR1 MNHEY, CDR2 SVGAGI. Between the trimmed V and J ends, which lost 0 bases and 2 bases, there was a span of 7 bases. The CDR3 is 14 amino acids. The CDR3, as DNA: TGTGCCAGCAGTTACTCCGGGGGTAACACTGAAGCTTTCTTT. This codes for CASSYSGGNTEAFF.

The chain has TRBV10-3 and TRBJ2-5; the D gene is possibly TRBD2 (5 bases). Germline V lookup: CDR1 ENHRY, CDR2 SYGVKD. V was cut by 5 bases and J by 4 bases, with 8 bases left in between. The CDR3 covers 12 residues. The CDR3: CAISSEGETQYF. The CDR3 DNA sequence: TGTGCCATCAGTAGCGAGGGAGAGACCCAGTACTTC.

J is TRBJ2-2 and V is TRBV2, with 11 bases aligning to TRBD1. The germline CDR1 and CDR2 sequences are SNHLY and FYNNEI. The V and J ends lost 6 bases and 4 bases, in that order; junction bases with no gene match: 4. CDR3 size: 15 residues. CDR3 nucleotides: TGTGCCAGCAGGCCGGGACAGGGGGGCACCGGGGAGCTGTTTTTT. This sequence encodes CASRPGQGGTGELFF.

The chain combines TRBV5-1 with TRBJ2-3; TRBD2 aligns across 16 bases. V dropped 4 bases and J dropped 2; count of bases not matched to a gene: 4. CDR3 length equals 17 residues. CDR1 SGHRS and CDR2 YFSETQ come from the germline V gene. The CDR3 DNA follows: TGCGCCAGCAGCCTGGGACTAGCGGGGGGGGACACAGATACGCAGTATTTT. This translates into CASSLGLAGGDTDTQYF. Full variable domain (rest looked up from reference TRBV5-1 and TRBJ2-3): KAGVTQTPRYLIKTRGQQVTLSCSPISGHRSVSWYQQTPGQGLQFLFEYFSETQRNKGNFPGRFSGRQFSNSRSEMNVSTLELGDSALYLCASSLGLAGGDTDTQYFGPGTRLTVL.

In this sample, this clone turned up a few times. J is TRBJ1-2 and V is TRBV20-1; no reliable D call. The CDR3 length is 11 residues. Trimming stripped 4 bases from V and 4 bases from J, with 7 bases between. Germline lookup yields CDR1 DFQATT and CDR2 SNEGSKA (reference sequence). In DNA, the CDR3 is TGCAGTGCTACCCCGGGCTATGGCTACACCTTC. The encoded protein is CSATPGYGYTF.

V usage is TRBV6-1 and J usage is TRBJ1-5; 7 nucleotides line up with TRBD1. Looked up from germline, CDR1 is MNHNS and CDR2 is SASEGT. The CDR3 has 15 residues. The trim removed 3 bases at V and 6 bases at J, leaving 8 bases unmatched. For the CDR3, the DNA is TGTGCCAGCAGTGATCGACAGGGAGGAATTCAGCCCCAGCATTTT. Translating gives CASSDRQGGIQPQHF.

The V gene is TRBV10-3, the J gene TRBJ2-7; D is perhaps TRBD2 (5 bases). CDR1 is ENHRY, CDR2 SYGVKD, per germline. V was clipped by 3 bases and J by 1 base, with 16 bases between them. The CDR3 is 16 amino acids. CDR3 sequence reads: CAISESTGVVSYEQYF. CDR3 nucleotide sequence: TGTGCCATCAGTGAATCCACCGGGGTGGTATCCTACGAGCAGTACTTC.

The CDR3: CAITPGTDLETQYF. Here the CDR3 DNA reads TGTGCCATCACTCCCGGGACAGACCTGGAGACCCAGTACTTC. The chain joins TRBV10-3 to TRBJ2-5, with 7 bases lining up with TRBD1. In germline, CDR1 is ENHRY, CDR2 SYGVKD. The CDR3 runs to 14 residues. V was clipped by 7 bases and J by 5 bases; unmatched bases: 10.

The chain is built from TRBV19 and TRBJ2-7; D is perhaps TRBD1 (6 bases). CDR1 is LNHDA, CDR2 SQIVND, per germline (reference sequence). V was shortened by 8 bases and J by 3 bases, with 17 bases between the two germline ends. This CDR3 is built from 14 residues. The CDR3 sequence is CASSPTGIVYEQYF. CDR3 sequence (DNA): TGTGCCAGTTCCCCGACAGGTATTGTCTACGAGCAGTACTTC.

This clone has just one count. The rearrangement links TRBV9 to TRBJ1-3, with D possibly matching TRBD1 (6 bases). Trimming stripped 3 bases from V and 2 bases from J, with 9 bases between. Germline assignment: CDR1 SGDLS and CDR2 YYNGEE. The length of the CDR3 is 14 residues. Written as DNA, the CDR3 is TGTGCCAGCAGCGCAGGGGATGCTGGAAACACCATATATTTT. It is translated as CASSAGDAGNTIYF.

The rearrangement links TRBV27 to TRBJ2-2, with 7 nucleotides matching TRBD1. This CDR3 has 14 residues. Germline-derived CDR1 and CDR2 are MNHEY and SMNVEV (reference sequence). V lost 6 bases to trimming and J lost 7 bases; unmatched junction nucleotides: 8. Here the CDR3 DNA reads TGTGCCAGCAGGCGAGGACAGGACTTCGGGGAGCTGTTTTTT. Its translation: CASRRGQDFGELFF.

V and J are TRBV5-6 and TRBJ2-3; TRBD1 agrees at 10 bases. From germline, CDR1 is SGHDT and CDR2 YYEEEE. V lost 4 bases and J lost 6; bases outside the gene matches: 5. The CDR3 spans 14 residues. The CDR3 sequence: CASSQGTGVDTQYF. CDR3 coding DNA: TGTGCCAGCAGCCAAGGGACAGGGGTGGATACGCAGTATTTT.

CDR3 sequence reads: CASSLVSSYNEQFF. CDR3 sequence (DNA): TGTGCCAGCAGCTTAGTCAGCTCCTACAATGAGCAGTTCTTC. This chain connects TRBV7-6 to TRBJ2-1; D gene uncertain. The CDR3 extends over 14 amino acids. V lost 1 base and J lost 0, with 4 bases in between. From germline, CDR1 is SGHVS and CDR2 FNYEAQ. Looking up the rest from reference TRBV7-6 and TRBJ2-1 gives the full variable domain: GAGVSQSPRYKVTKRGQDVALRCDPISGHVSLYWYRQALGQGPEFLTYFNYEAQQDKSGLPNDRFSAERPEGSISTLTIQRTEQRDSAMYRCASSLVSSYNEQFFGPGTRLTVL.

The chain uses TRBV5-1 and TRBJ2-7; D not resolved. V lost 1 base and J 5 bases, leaving 10 bases between the germline ends. Germline CDR1 SGHRS, CDR2 YFSETQ. The CDR3 has 13 residues. CDR3 in DNA: TGCGCCAGCAGCTTGCCCGGCCGGGACGAGCAGTACTTC. Translating it yields CASSLPGRDEQYF. The full variable domain, rest sourced from reference TRBV5-1 and TRBJ2-7, is KAGVTQTPRYLIKTRGQQVTLSCSPISGHRSVSWYQQTPGQGLQFLFEYFSETQRNKGNFPGRFSGRQFSNSRSEMNVSTLELGDSALYLCASSLPGRDEQYFGPGTRLTVT.

This clone was observed a handful of times. V usage is TRBV28 and J usage is TRBJ1-1; 7 bases are a match to TRBD1. V trimming: 6 bases; J trimming: 0 bases; junction bases outside the gene matches: 4. Germline values: CDR1 MDHEN, CDR2 SYDVKM. The CDR3 length is 14 residues. CDR3 loop: CASRRQGMNTEAFF. CDR3 DNA sequence: TGTGCCAGCAGGAGACAGGGAATGAACACTGAAGCTTTCTTT.

The V and J genes are TRBV7-3 and TRBJ2-5, with 8 bases lining up with TRBD2. Germline CDR1 reads SGHTA; CDR2 reads FQGTGA. The CDR3 runs 14 residues. The trim removed 4 bases at V and 5 bases at J, leaving 6 bases unmatched. CDR3 sequence: CASSSGGTSETQYF. The CDR3 nucleotides are TGTGCCAGCAGCTCGGGGGGGACTAGTGAGACCCAGTACTTC.

The chain has TRBV6-1 and TRBJ1-2, with D perhaps TRBD1 (5 bases). V lost 4 bases and J 4 bases, leaving 13 bases between the germline ends. Germline V CDR1 and CDR2: MNHNS, SASEGT. The CDR3 totals 14 residues. In DNA form, the CDR3 reads TGTGCCAGCAGTGCCGGGGGTACCGGCTATGGCTACACCTTC. It yields the protein CASSAGGTGYGYTF.

This clone has just a few counts. The J gene is TRBJ2-2, the V gene TRBV4-1; D remains unclear. Germline loops: CDR1 MGHRA, CDR2 YSYEKL. CDR3 length: 13 amino acids. Trimming took 1 base from V and 6 from J, leaving 6 bases between them. DNA of the CDR3: TGCGCCAGCAGCCAAGGCTATCCCGGGGAGCTGTTTTTT. It yields the protein CASSQGYPGELFF.

This clone was recorded once. The gene calls are TRBV7-9 and TRBJ1-1; TRBD1 might be the D (5 bases). Trimming shortened V by 3 bases and J by 0 bases, and 8 bases separated the two germline ends. This CDR3 comprises 14 residues. CDR1 SEHNR and CDR2 FQNEAQ come from the germline V gene (reference sequence). The chain's CDR3 is CASSFDSLNTEAFF. The CDR3 DNA is TGTGCCAGCAGCTTTGACAGTTTGAACACTGAAGCTTTCTTT. Drawing the rest from reference TRBV7-9 and TRBJ1-1, the complete variable domain is DTGVSQNPRHKITKRGQNVTFRCDPISEHNRLYWYRQTLGQGPEFLTYFQNEAQLEKSRLLSDRFSAERPKGSFSTLEIQRTEQGDSAMYLCASSFDSLNTEAFFGQGTRLTVV.

This chain's CDR3 is CASSQGVQGILSGNTIYF. The DNA of the CDR3 is TGCGCCAGCAGCCAAGGCGTACAGGGGATCCTCTCTGGAAACACCATATATTTT. This chain links TRBV4-1 with TRBJ1-3; 7 positions agree with TRBD1. Losses at the gene ends were 1 base for V and 0 bases for J; bases not matched to a gene: 9. Germline V gives CDR1 MGHRA, CDR2 YSYEKL. This CDR3 has 18 amino acids.